This TCR beta chain was recorded in a study of blood T cells in healthy people across ages. CDR3 length: 14 amino acids. Looked up from germline, CDR1 is SGDLS and CDR2 is YYNGEE. Trimming left V 0 bases short and J 2 bases short, with 7 bases between. Together with a sample-barcoded 5' primer, a J-beta primer mix was included in a second PCR lasting roughly 6 to 12 cycles. TCRdb independently ran MiXCR on the 5' RACE reads; one entry per CDR3 protein. The sample records approximately 800,000 distinct CDR3 sequences, more than 25% being singletons. Study conclusions and caveats: Lack of knowledge of donor CMV status possibly confounded expanded clonotype changes. Versus aged donors, long-lived donors had higher diversity and more naive CD4+ cells.

Points on this clonotype: The antigen is not known.

This sample was shared with a second study, whose subject was T cells of mothers and their children.

The V and J genes are TRBV9 and TRBJ2-3; the D is unclear. This TCR derives from a boy aged 5 to 17 in good health. Sequenced input: blood. The CDR3 is CASSVASFTDTQYF. The CDR3 DNA reads TGTGCCAGCAGCGTAGCGAGCTTCACAGATACGCAGTATTTT.